One and the same sample provided the 24 T cell receptor beta chains below, sequenced in a study of shared clonotypes between healthy human individuals. Clones were read by immunoSEQ multiplex PCR, and TCRdb kept only the in-frame ones, dropping some. This sample has 640,000 or so clones, with roughly 70% found just once. The sequenced sample consisted of memory CD4+ T cells sorted from blood. Subset indicated: CD45RA-negative fraction. The source of these receptors is a woman aged 25 to 39 in good health.

The CDR3 protein is CAWSVRSGLVRYEQYF. The CDR3 coding sequence is TGTGCCTGGAGCGTACGGTCGGGACTAGTTCGTTACGAGCAGTACTTC. The rearrangement uses TRBV30 and TRBJ2-5, with 8 bases identical to TRBD2. The J call may be incorrect, as the DNA end agrees better with TRBJ2-7. This CDR3 is built from 16 residues. In germline, CDR1 is GTSNPN, CDR2 SVGIG (reference sequence).

The rearrangement joins TRBV7-8 to TRBJ2-1; D ambiguous. Germline CDR1 reads SGHVS; CDR2 reads FQNEAQ. Trimming took 5 bases from V and 7 from J, leaving 9 bases between them. The CDR3 length is 12 residues. This CDR3 reads CASSLGANEQFF. CDR3 coding DNA: TGTGCCAGCAGCCTCGGAGCGAATGAGCAGTTCTTC.

This chain joins TRBV6-5 and TRBJ1-2; TRBD1 matches at 7 bases. This CDR3 is built from 14 residues. The V gene's germline CDR1 is MNHEY and CDR2 SVGAGI. The ends lost 6 bases at V and 7 bases at J; junction bases unmatched: 11. CDR3 in DNA: TGTGCCAGCAGAGTCGATACAGGGGCGGCTGGCTACACCTTC. Residues: CASRVDTGAAGYTF.

In its sample, this clone was seen once. The chain has TRBV5-4 and TRBJ1-1, with D unclear. V dropped 4 bases and J dropped 3 bases, with 13 bases sitting between them. The CDR3 has 14 amino acids. The germline V gene has CDR1 SGHNT and CDR2 YYREEE (reference sequence). Here the CDR3 reads CASSPKGADTEAFF. In DNA form, the CDR3 reads TGTGCCAGCAGCCCAAAGGGCGCGGACACTGAAGCTTTCTTT.

This chain connects TRBV28 to TRBJ2-5; TRBD2 matches at 8 bases. Germline CDR1 reads MDHEN; CDR2 reads SYDVKM. The CDR3 runs 15 residues. V lost 6 bases and J lost 5; bases outside the gene matches: 11. The CDR3 coding sequence is TGTGCCAGCAGGTCGGCGGGAGCGGGAGATGAGACCCAGTACTTC. Residues: CASRSAGAGDETQYF.

The chain has TRBV10-1 and TRBJ1-3; D gene uncertain. Deletions cut 4 bases from V and 0 bases from J, with 10 bases between. CDR1 is WNHNN and CDR2 is SYGVQD in the germline V gene (reference sequence). The CDR3 has 15 residues. CDR3 in amino acids: CASSVSPGSGNTIYF. CDR3 DNA: TGCGCCAGCAGTGTAAGCCCAGGCTCTGGAAACACCATATATTTT.

This clone was seen a few times. The chain recombines TRBV30 with TRBJ2-6; 10 bases align to TRBD1. CDR1 is GTSNPN, CDR2 SVGIG, per germline (reference sequence). The ends lost 4 bases at V and 0 bases at J; junction bases unmatched: 6. There are 17 residues in the CDR3. DNA of the CDR3: TGTGCCTGGACCGGGACAGGGGCTTACTCTGGGGCCAACGTCCTGACTTTC. Translation gives CAWTGTGAYSGANVLTF.

The genes are TRBV11-3 and TRBJ2-1; D gene ambiguous. This CDR3 region has 14 residues. Germline-derived CDR1 and CDR2 are SGHNT and YENEEA. Trimming took 5 bases from V and 5 from J, leaving 13 bases between them. CDR3 protein: CASSPSLANNEQFF. As DNA, the CDR3 is TGTGCCAGCAGCCCATCCCTTGCTAACAATGAGCAGTTCTTC. Complete variable domain (other parts from reference TRBV11-3 and TRBJ2-1): EAGVVQSPRYKIIEKKQPVAFWCNPISGHNTLYWYLQNLGQGPELLIRYENEEAVDDSQLPKDRFSAERLKGVDSTLKIQPAELGDSAVYLCASSPSLANNEQFFGPGTRLTVL.

This clone was detected only once. The chain employs TRBV29-1 and TRBJ2-3; perhaps TRBD1 as D (5 bases). Germline-derived CDR1 and CDR2 are SQVTM and ANQGSEA. CDR3 length: 14 residues. Trimming stripped 6 bases from V and 1 base from J, with 14 bases between. Here the CDR3 reads CSVLTVFGTDTQYF. The CDR3 nucleotides are TGCAGCGTCCTGACAGTCTTCGGCACAGATACGCAGTATTTT.

As concerns this clone: The same CDR3 can be traced to other DNA sequences in this sample. The V gene is TRBV5-1, the J gene TRBJ2-7; 13 bases align to TRBD2. The ends lost 2 bases at V and 6 bases at J; junction bases unmatched: 5. Germline lookup yields CDR1 SGHRS and CDR2 YFSETQ. The CDR3 covers 15 residues. The CDR3 sequence is CASSLGLAGVSEQYF. For the CDR3, the DNA is TGCGCCAGCAGCTTAGGACTAGCGGGAGTATCCGAGCAGTACTTC.

This clone has at least ten counts. The V call is TRBV28, the J call TRBJ2-3, with 12 positions matching TRBD2. This CDR3 contains 17 residues. Germline-derived CDR1 and CDR2 are MDHEN and SYDVKM. With 4 bases clipped from V and 4 bases from J, the junction kept 9 bases outside the gene matches. CDR3 in amino acids: CASSSTKTSGSSDTQYF. As DNA, the CDR3 is TGTGCCAGCAGTTCGACAAAGACTAGCGGGAGCTCAGATACGCAGTATTTT.

The chain has TRBV11-3 and TRBJ2-1; D ambiguous. Germline loops: CDR1 SGHNT, CDR2 YENEEA. This CDR3 contains 14 residues. V shed 0 bases and J shed 6 bases, with 9 bases lying between them. CDR3 coding DNA: TGTGCCAGCAGCTTAGATTTCCAGCGCAATGAGCAGTTCTTC. It is translated as CASSLDFQRNEQFF.

The gene calls are TRBV28 and TRBJ2-7, with D tentatively TRBD2 (5 bases). Trimming stripped 6 bases from V and 4 bases from J, with 10 bases between. Germline V gene sequence: CDR1 MDHEN, CDR2 SYDVKM. This CDR3 region has 12 residues. The CDR3 sequence: CASSLGVYEQYF. CDR3 nucleotide sequence: TGTGCCAGCAGCCTCGGGGTATACGAGCAGTACTTC.

The gene calls are TRBV5-1 and TRBJ2-3, with 11 bases fitting TRBD2. CDR3 size: 14 residues. The germline V gene has CDR1 SGHRS and CDR2 YFSETQ. Losses at the gene ends were 5 bases for V and 6 bases for J; bases not matched to a gene: 5. The CDR3 DNA sequence: TGCGCCAGCAGTCTAGCGGGAGGTATTGATACGCAGTATTTT. Amino acids: CASSLAGGIDTQYF.

V gene TRBV9 combines with J gene TRBJ2-7; D perhaps matches TRBD2 (6 bases). This CDR3 is built from 18 residues. The germline V and J ends were trimmed by 4 bases and 2 bases, with 25 bases remaining between them. The germline V gene has CDR1 SGDLS and CDR2 YYNGEE. The CDR3: CASSPRLAGLAIPYEQYF. Written as DNA, the CDR3 is TGTGCCAGCAGCCCTAGACTGGCCGGGCTAGCGATACCCTACGAGCAGTACTTC.

The chain is built from TRBV7-9 and TRBJ2-5; D possibly corresponds to TRBD1 (7 bases). V lost 6 bases and J lost 3, with 20 bases in between. Germline V gives CDR1 SEHNR, CDR2 FQNEAQ (reference sequence). The CDR3 consists of 16 residues. The CDR3 DNA sequence: TGTGCCAGCAGACCCCCGATCGGCAGGGGGGAAGAGACCCAGTACTTC. It encodes CASRPPIGRGEETQYF. The full variable domain, completed using reference TRBV7-9 and TRBJ2-5, is DTGVSQNPRHKITKRGQNVTFRCDPISEHNRLYWYRQTLGQGPEFLTYFQNEAQLEKSRLLSDRFSAERPKGSFSTLEIQRTEQGDSAMYLCASRPPIGRGEETQYFGPGTRLLVL.

V and J are TRBV28 and TRBJ2-5, with TRBD2 matching 16 bases. The CDR3 contains 18 residues. V gave up 5 bases and J gave up 0 bases; unmatched junction bases: 6. CDR1 and CDR2 (germline): MDHEN, SYDVKM. CDR3 loop: CASSMGLAGGRNQETQYF. CDR3 in DNA: TGTGCCAGCAGTATGGGACTAGCGGGAGGGCGAAACCAAGAGACCCAGTACTTC.

This clone showed up just a few times. This sequence joins TRBV27 and TRBJ1-1, with 7 nucleotides matching TRBD1. The ends lost 5 bases at V and 4 bases at J; junction bases unmatched: 7. The CDR3 loop spans 14 amino acids. CDR1 MNHEY and CDR2 SMNVEV come from the germline V gene (reference sequence). CDR3 DNA sequence: TGTGCCAGCAGTCAAAGACAGGGAAGCACTGAAGCTTTCTTT. Protein product: CASSQRQGSTEAFF.

This chain joins TRBV21-1 and TRBJ2-7; TRBD1 was called by the table and not checked on the DNA. TRBV21-1 is a documented pseudogene. This CDR3 contains 17 residues. In DNA, the CDR3 is TGTGCCAGCAGCAAAGATCGGGGGACAGGGGCAACCTACGAGCAGTACTTC. The encoded protein is CASSKDRGTGATYEQYF.

A remark on this clone: Within the sample, other DNA sequences also encode this same CDR3. This chain joins TRBV28 and TRBJ2-5, with D uncertain. This CDR3 has 10 residues. Trimming stripped 6 bases from V and 4 bases from J, with 3 bases between. Germline V gene lookup returns CDR1 MDHEN and CDR2 SYDVKM. In DNA form, the CDR3 reads TGTGCCAGCAGAGGAGAGACCCAGTACTTC. As protein: CASRGETQYF.

The V and J genes are TRBV28 and TRBJ2-7; 11 bases match TRBD2. The CDR3 runs to 16 residues. Germline V gene lookup returns CDR1 MDHEN and CDR2 SYDVKM. The trim removed 2 bases at V and 6 bases at J, leaving 9 bases unmatched. For the CDR3, the DNA is TGTGCCAGCAGTTTAAATAGCGGGAGGGCCTTATGCGAGCAGTACTTC. It translates to CASSLNSGRALCEQYF.

DNA for the CDR3: TGTGCCAGCAGCTTAGTAGGGGCGGGTTCACAAGAGACCCAGTACTTC. This translates into CASSLVGAGSQETQYF. This rearrangement joins TRBV7-6 to TRBJ2-5; D is possibly TRBD1 or TRBD2 (5 bases each). Germline V gene lookup returns CDR1 SGHVS and CDR2 FNYEAQ. The germline V and J ends were trimmed by 1 base and 2 bases, with 14 bases remaining between them. The CDR3 length is 16 residues.

This sequence joins TRBV5-4 and TRBJ1-4; 7 nucleotides line up with TRBD1. V lost 0 bases to trimming and J lost 5 bases; unmatched junction nucleotides: 4. This CDR3 is 15 amino acids long. CDR1 and CDR2 from the germline V gene are SGHNT and YYREEE (reference sequence). CDR3 DNA: TGTGCCAGCAGCTTGGGGGGACAGATGAATGAAAAACTGTTTTTT. It codes for CASSLGGQMNEKLFF.

The chain employs TRBV29-1 and TRBJ2-2; 7 bases agree with TRBD2. The germline CDR1 and CDR2 sequences are SQVTM and ANQGSEA. The CDR3 contains 13 residues. The V gene end was trimmed by 4 bases and the J gene end by 5 bases; junction bases not matched to a gene: 4. CDR3 sequence reads: CSVGAGVTGELFF. CDR3 nucleotides: TGCAGCGTTGGGGCGGGAGTGACCGGGGAGCTGTTTTTT.